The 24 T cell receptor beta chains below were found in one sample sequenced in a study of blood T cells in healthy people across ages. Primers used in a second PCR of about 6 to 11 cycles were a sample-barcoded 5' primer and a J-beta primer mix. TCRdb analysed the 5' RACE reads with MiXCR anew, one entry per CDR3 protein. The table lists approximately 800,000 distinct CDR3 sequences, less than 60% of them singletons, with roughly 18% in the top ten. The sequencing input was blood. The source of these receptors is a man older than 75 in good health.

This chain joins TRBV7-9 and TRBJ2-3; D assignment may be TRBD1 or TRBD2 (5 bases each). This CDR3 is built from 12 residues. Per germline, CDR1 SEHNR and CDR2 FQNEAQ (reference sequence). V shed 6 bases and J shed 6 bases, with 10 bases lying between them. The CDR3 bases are TGTGCCAGCAGAAAAGAGGGGGATACGCAGTATTTT. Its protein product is CASRKEGDTQYF.

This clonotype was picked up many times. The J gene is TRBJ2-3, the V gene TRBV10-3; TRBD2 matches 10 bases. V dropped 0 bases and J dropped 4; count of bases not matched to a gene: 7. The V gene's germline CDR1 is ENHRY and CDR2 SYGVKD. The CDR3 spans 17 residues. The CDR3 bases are TGTGCCATCAGTGAGTCGTCTAGCGGGAGTGCCCCAGATACGCAGTATTTT. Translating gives CAISESSSGSAPDTQYF.

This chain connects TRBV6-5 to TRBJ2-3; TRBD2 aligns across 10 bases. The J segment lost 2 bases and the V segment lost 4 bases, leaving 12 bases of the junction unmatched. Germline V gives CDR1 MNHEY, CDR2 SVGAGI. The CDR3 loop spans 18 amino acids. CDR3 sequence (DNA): TGTGCCAGCAGTTTCGCGAATCCTAGCGGGGGAGTCACAGATACGCAGTATTTT. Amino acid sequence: CASSFANPSGGVTDTQYF.

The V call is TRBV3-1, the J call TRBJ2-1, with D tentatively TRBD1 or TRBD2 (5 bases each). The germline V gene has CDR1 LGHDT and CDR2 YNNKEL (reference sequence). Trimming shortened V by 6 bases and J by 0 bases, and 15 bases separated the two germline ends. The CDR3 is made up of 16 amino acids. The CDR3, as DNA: TGTGCCAGCAGACTCTCCGGGACGAGCTCCTACAATGAGCAGTTCTTC. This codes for CASRLSGTSSYNEQFF.

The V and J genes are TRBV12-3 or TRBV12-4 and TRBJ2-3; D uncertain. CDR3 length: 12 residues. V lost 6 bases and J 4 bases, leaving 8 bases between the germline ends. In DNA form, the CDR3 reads TGTGCCAGCAGGGTGACGTCAGATACGCAGTATTTT. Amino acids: CASRVTSDTQYF.

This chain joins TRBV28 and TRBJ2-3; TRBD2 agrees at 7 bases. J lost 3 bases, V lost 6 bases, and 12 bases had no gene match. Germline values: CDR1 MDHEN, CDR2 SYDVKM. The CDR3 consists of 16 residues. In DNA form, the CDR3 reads TGTGCCAGCAGGCAACAAGCGGGGTTTAGGACAGATACGCAGTATTTT. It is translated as CASRQQAGFRTDTQYF. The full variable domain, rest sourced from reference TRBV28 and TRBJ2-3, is DVKVTQSSRYLVKRTGEKVFLECVQDMDHENMFWYRQDPGLGLRLIYFSYDVKMKEKGDIPEGYSVSREKKERFSLILESASTNQTSMYLCASRQQAGFRTDTQYFGPGTRLTVL.

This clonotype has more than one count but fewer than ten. The DNA of the CDR3 is TGTGCCAGCAGCTTGCTAGCGGGTATGGGCTACAATGAGCAGTTCTTC. Translation gives CASSLLAGMGYNEQFF. This chain joins TRBV5-6 and TRBJ2-1; 8 nucleotides match TRBD2. In germline, CDR1 is SGHDT, CDR2 YYEEEE. CDR3 size: 16 residues. J gave up 3 bases and V 1 base, and 6 bases lay outside the gene matches. The whole variable domain, filled in from reference TRBV5-6 and TRBJ2-1, reads DAGVTQSPTHLIKTRGQQVTLRCSPKSGHDTVSWYQQALGQGPQFIFQYYEEEERQRGNFPDRFSGHQFPNYSSELNVNALLLGDSALYLCASSLLAGMGYNEQFFGPGTRLTVL.

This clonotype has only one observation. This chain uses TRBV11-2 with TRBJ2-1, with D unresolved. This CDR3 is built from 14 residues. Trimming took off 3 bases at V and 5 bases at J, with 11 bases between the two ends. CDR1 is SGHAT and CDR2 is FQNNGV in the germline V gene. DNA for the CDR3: TGTGCCAGCAGCTTGGATGGTGGGGACAATGAGCAGTTCTTC. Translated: CASSLDGGDNEQFF.

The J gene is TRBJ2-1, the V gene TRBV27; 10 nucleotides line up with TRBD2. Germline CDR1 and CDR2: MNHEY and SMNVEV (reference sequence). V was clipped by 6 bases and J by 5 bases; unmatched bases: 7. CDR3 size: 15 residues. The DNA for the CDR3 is TGTGCCAGCAGAAAAGGTCTAGCGGGAGACAATGAGCAGTTCTTC. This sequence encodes CASRKGLAGDNEQFF.

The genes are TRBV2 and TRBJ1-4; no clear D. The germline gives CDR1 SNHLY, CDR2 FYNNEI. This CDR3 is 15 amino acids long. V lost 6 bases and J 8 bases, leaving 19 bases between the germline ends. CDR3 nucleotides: TGTGCCAGCAGGCCGTGGACTTCTCCCGGCGAAAAACTGTTTTTT. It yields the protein CASRPWTSPGEKLFF.

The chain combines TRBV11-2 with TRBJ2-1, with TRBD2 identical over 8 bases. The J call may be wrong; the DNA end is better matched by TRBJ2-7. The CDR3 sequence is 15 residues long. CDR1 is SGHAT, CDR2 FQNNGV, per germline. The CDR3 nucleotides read TGTGCCAGCAGTTCTCTAGCGGGTGCCTACAATGAGCAGTACTTC. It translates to CASSSLAGAYNEQYF.

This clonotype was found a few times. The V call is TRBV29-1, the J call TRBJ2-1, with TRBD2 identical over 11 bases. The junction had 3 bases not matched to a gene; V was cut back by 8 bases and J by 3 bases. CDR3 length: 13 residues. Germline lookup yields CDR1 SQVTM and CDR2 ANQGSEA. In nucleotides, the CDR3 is TGCAGCTCCGGGACTAGCGGCTACAATGAGCAGTTCTTC. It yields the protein CSSGTSGYNEQFF.

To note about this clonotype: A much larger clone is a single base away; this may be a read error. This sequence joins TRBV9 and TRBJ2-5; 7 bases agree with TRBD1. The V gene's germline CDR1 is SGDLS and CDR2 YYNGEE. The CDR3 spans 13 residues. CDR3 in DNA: TGTGCCAGCAGCGACGACAGGGATGAGACCCGGTACTTC. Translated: CASSDDRDETRYF. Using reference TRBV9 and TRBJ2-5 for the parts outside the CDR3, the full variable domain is DSGVTQTPKHLITATGQRVTLRCSPRSGDLSVYWYQQSLDQGLQFLIQYYNGEERAKGNILERFSAQQFPDLHSELNLSSLELGDSALYFCASSDDRDETRYFGPGTRLLVL.

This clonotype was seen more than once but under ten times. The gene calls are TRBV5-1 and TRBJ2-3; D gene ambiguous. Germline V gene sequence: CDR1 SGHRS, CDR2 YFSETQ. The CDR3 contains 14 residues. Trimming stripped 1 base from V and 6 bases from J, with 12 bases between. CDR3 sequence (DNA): TGCGCCAGCAGCTTGCCGCTAGATCAGGATACGCAGTATTTT. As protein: CASSLPLDQDTQYF.

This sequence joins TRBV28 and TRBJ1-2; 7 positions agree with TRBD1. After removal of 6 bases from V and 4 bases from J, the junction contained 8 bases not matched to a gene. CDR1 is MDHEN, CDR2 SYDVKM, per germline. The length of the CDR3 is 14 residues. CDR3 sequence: CASSLTDRSYGYTF. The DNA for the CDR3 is TGTGCCAGCAGCCTCACGGACAGGAGCTATGGCTACACCTTC.

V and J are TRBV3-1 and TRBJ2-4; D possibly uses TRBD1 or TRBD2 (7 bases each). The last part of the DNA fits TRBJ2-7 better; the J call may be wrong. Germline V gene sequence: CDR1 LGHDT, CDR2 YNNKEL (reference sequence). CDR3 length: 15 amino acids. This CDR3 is CASGEGQGVAYEQYF. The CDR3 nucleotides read TGTGCCAGCGGGGAGGGGCAGGGGGTTGCCTACGAGCAGTACTTC.

The CDR3: CASSVITAQETQYF. The CDR3 DNA sequence: TGTGCCAGCAGTGTAATAACAGCCCAAGAGACCCAGTACTTC. This sequence joins TRBV2 and TRBJ2-5; no clear D gene. Germline values: CDR1 SNHLY, CDR2 FYNNEI. The CDR3 has 14 residues. Trimming took off 4 bases at V and 1 base at J, with 10 bases between the two ends.

This CDR3 is CASRRGLAGGADTQYF. The CDR3 DNA follows: TGTGCCAGCAGGCGGGGACTAGCGGGAGGGGCAGATACGCAGTATTTT. This chain joins TRBV12-3 or TRBV12-4 and TRBJ2-3, with TRBD2 matching over 16 bases. This CDR3 region has 16 residues. V lost 6 bases and J lost 4; bases outside the gene matches: 4.

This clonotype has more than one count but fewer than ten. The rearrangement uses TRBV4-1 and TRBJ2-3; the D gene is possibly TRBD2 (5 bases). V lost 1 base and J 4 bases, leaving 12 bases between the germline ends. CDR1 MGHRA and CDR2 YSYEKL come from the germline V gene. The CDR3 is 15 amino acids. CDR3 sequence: CASSQGRRVADTQYF. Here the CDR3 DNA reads TGCGCCAGCAGCCAAGGGAGGCGCGTAGCAGATACGCAGTATTTT.

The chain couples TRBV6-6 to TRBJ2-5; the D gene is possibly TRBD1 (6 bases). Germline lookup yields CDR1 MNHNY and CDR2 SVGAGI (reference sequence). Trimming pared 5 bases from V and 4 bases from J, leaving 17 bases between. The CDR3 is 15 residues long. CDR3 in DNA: TGTGCCAGCAGTCAGGCGGCAGGGGCGTTAGAGACCCAGTACTTC. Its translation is CASSQAAGALETQYF.

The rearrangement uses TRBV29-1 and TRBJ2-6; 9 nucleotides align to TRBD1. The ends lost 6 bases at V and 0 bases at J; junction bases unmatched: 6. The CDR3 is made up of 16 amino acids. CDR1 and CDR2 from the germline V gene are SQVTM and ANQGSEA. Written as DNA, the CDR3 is TGCAGCGTCATAGGGACAGGGACCTCTGGGGCCAACGTCCTGACTTTC. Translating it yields CSVIGTGTSGANVLTF. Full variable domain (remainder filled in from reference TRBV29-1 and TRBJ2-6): SAVISQKPSRDICQRGTSLTIQCQVDSQVTMMFWYRQQPGQSLTLIATANQGSEATYESGFVIDKFPISRPNLTFSTLTVSNMSPEDSSIYLCSVIGTGTSGANVLTFGAGSRLTVL.

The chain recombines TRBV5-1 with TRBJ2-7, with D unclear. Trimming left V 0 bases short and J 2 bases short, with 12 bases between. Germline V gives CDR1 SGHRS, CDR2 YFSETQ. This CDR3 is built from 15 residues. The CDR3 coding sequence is TGCGCCAGCAGCTTGGTGTTCGGCGGAACCTACGAGCAGTACTTC. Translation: CASSLVFGGTYEQYF. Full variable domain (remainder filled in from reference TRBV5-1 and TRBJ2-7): KAGVTQTPRYLIKTRGQQVTLSCSPISGHRSVSWYQQTPGQGLQFLFEYFSETQRNKGNFPGRFSGRQFSNSRSEMNVSTLELGDSALYLCASSLVFGGTYEQYFGPGTRLTVT.

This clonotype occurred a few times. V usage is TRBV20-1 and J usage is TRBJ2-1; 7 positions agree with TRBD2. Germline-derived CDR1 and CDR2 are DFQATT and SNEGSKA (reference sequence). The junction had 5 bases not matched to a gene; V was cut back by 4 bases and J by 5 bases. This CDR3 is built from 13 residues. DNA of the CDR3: TGCAGTGCTACCCCGGGACTAAACAATGAGCAGTTCTTC. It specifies CSATPGLNNEQFF.

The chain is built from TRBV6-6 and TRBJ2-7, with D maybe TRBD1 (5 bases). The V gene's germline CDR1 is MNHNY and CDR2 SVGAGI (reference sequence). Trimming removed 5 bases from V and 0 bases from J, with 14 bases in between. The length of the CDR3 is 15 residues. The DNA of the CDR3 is TGTGCCAGCAGTCAGCAGGGTTCCAGCTCCTACGAGCAGTACTTC. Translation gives CASSQQGSSSYEQYF.